One and the same sample provided the 10 T cell receptor beta chains below, sequenced in a study of a mutant IDH1 vaccine in newly diagnosed glioma. Their cognate antigens are unknown. The time point here: week 23, last vaccination. A 20-mer mutant IDH1 peptide at 300 ug was injected subcutaneously with topical imiquimod. Libraries were prepared by immunoSEQ multiplex PCR; TCRdb keeps only in-frame clonotypes and omits some of them. The sample consists of roughly 60,000 clones, over 70% of them appearing once. This material consisted of PBMCs, taken from a glioma patient whose treatment included an IDH1 peptide vaccine. The receptors were sampled from a man aged 40-55 years with glioma.

This sequence joins TRBV5-1 and TRBJ2-7, with D possibly matching TRBD1 (5 bases). The CDR3 contains 14 residues. CDR1 is SGHRS and CDR2 is YFSETQ in the germline V gene. Trimming cost V 4 bases and J 6 bases, with 17 bases left between them. The chain's CDR3 is CASSTASGLREQYF. In DNA, the CDR3 is TGCGCCAGCAGCACCGCTTCAGGGCTGCGCGAGCAGTACTTC.

V usage is TRBV5-6 and J usage is TRBJ2-1; 7 bases agree with TRBD2. The CDR3 totals 14 residues. The ends lost 2 bases at V and 4 bases at J; junction bases unmatched: 3. CDR1 and CDR2 from the germline V gene are SGHDT and YYEEEE. CDR3 nucleotide sequence: TGTGCCAGCAGCTTAAAGCGGGGTTACAATGAGCAGTTCTTC. Its protein product is CASSLKRGYNEQFF.

The chain employs TRBV4-2 and TRBJ2-6; 9 positions agree with TRBD2. From germline, CDR1 is LGHNA and CDR2 YNFKEQ. The CDR3 is 20 residues long. With 4 bases clipped from V and 1 base from J, the junction kept 14 bases outside the gene matches. The CDR3 sequence is CASSPSWRGGLTSGANVLTF. The CDR3, as DNA: TGTGCCAGCAGCCCGTCCTGGCGGGGGGGCCTCACATCTGGGGCCAACGTCCTGACTTTC.

The chain links TRBV6-1 to TRBJ1-2; TRBD1 aligns across 7 bases. Germline-derived CDR1 and CDR2 are MNHNS and SASEGT. The CDR3 extends over 14 amino acids. With V trimmed by 1 base and J by 5 bases, 4 bases remained unmatched. CDR3 coding DNA: TGTGCCAGCAGTGAAGGCAGGGGGAGGTATGGCTACACCTTC. The encoded protein is CASSEGRGRYGYTF.

V usage is TRBV19 and J usage is TRBJ1-6, with 7 nucleotides matching TRBD1. The length of the CDR3 is 18 residues. With 1 base clipped from V and 9 bases from J, the junction kept 15 bases outside the gene matches. Germline V gene sequence: CDR1 LNHDA, CDR2 SQIVND (reference sequence). CDR3 region: CASSIGSRTGERSSPLHF. The CDR3 DNA reads as TGTGCCAGTAGTATAGGATCCAGGACAGGCGAGAGAAGTTCACCCCTCCACTTT.

This clone came up many times. This chain's CDR3 is CSAVGDWGYEQYF. CDR3 nucleotides: TGCAGCGCTGTGGGTGATTGGGGTTACGAGCAGTACTTC. This sequence joins TRBV29-1 and TRBJ2-7; D uncertain. V lost 7 bases, J lost 4 bases, and 17 bases lay in between. Germline V lookup: CDR1 SQVTM, CDR2 ANQGSEA. The CDR3 consists of 13 residues.

This chain uses TRBV9 with TRBJ1-1; D perhaps matches TRBD1 (5 bases). CDR1 is SGDLS and CDR2 is YYNGEE in the germline V gene. This CDR3 is built from 16 residues. V was cut by 0 bases and J by 0 bases, with 12 bases left in between. CDR3 amino acids: CASSVGQGEVNTEAFF. The DNA of the CDR3 is TGTGCCAGCAGCGTAGGTCAGGGAGAAGTGAACACTGAAGCTTTCTTT.

This chain uses TRBV25-1 with TRBJ1-6, with TRBD1 matching over 9 bases. The J segment lost 5 bases and the V segment lost 9 bases, leaving 8 bases of the junction unmatched. There are 15 residues in the CDR3. Germline V CDR1 and CDR2: MGHDK, SYGVNS. The CDR3 DNA follows: TGTGCCAGTACAGGGGGCTGGGGACATAATTCACCCCTCCACTTT. This encodes CASTGGWGHNSPLHF.

Only one count was recorded for this clone. V usage is TRBV7-9 and J usage is TRBJ1-4; no definite D call. CDR3 size: 14 residues. The germline V gene encodes CDR1 SEHNR and CDR2 FQNEAQ (reference sequence). The V gene lost 0 bases and the J gene lost 13 bases, with 15 bases spanning the gap. In DNA, the CDR3 is TGTGCCAGCAGCTTAGCAACGGGTAACCGGGGACTGTTTTTT. Its translation is CASSLATGNRGLFF.

The J gene is TRBJ2-5, the V gene TRBV7-9; 8 bases line up with TRBD2. The CDR3 spans 15 residues. The ends lost 5 bases at V and 5 bases at J; junction bases unmatched: 10. Germline CDR1 is SEHNR and CDR2 is FQNEAQ (reference sequence). CDR3 sequence: CASSPGLDLWETQYF. The CDR3 coding sequence is TGTGCCAGCAGCCCGGGACTAGATCTTTGGGAGACCCAGTACTTC.